Listed below are T cell receptor beta chains from one sample, sequenced in a study of blood T cell repertoires in COVID-19. Data came from immunoSEQ multiplex PCR; TCRdb stores just in-frame clones and leaves some out. The sample shows some 380,000 clones, nearly 90% of them seen only once. The source material was peripheral blood. The receptors stem from a man younger than 30 with active or convalescent COVID-19. CDR3s include the opening cysteine and the closing phenylalanine or tryptophan. A D gene is named only where the DNA matches it firmly. A row's size may be missing; if present it is once, few, many or a size class.

V gene	CDR3 length	clone size	J gene	D gene	CDR3 DNA	CDR3 protein
TRBV6-1	16	NA	TRBJ1-5	TRBD1	TGTGCCAGCAGTGAAGCGCGGACAGGGGCCGGGCAGCCCCAGCATTTT	CASSEARTGAGQPQHF
TRBV28	14	NA	TRBJ1-4	NA	TGTGCCAGCAATTTCGGAGGGGAGGGTGAAAAACTGTTTTTT	CASNFGGEGEKLFF
TRBV6-6	14	NA	TRBJ1-5	TRBD1	TGTGCCAGCAGAGACAGGGGGAGTAATCAGCCCCAGCATTTT	CASRDRGSNQPQHF
TRBV28	14	NA	TRBJ2-7	TRBD1	TGTGCCAGCAGTCGACAGGGGGCGGGTTACGAGCAGTACTTC	CASSRQGAGYEQYF
TRBV19	15	NA	TRBJ1-6	TRBD1	TGTGCCATTAGCAGCGGGACAGGGGACGATTCACCCCTCCACTTT	CAISSGTGDDSPLHF
TRBV9	15	few	TRBJ2-2	NA	TGTGCCAGCAGCGTGTACAGAGCGAACACCGGGGAGCTGTTTTTT	CASSVYRANTGELFF
TRBV4-1	15	once	TRBJ2-5	NA	TGCGCCAGCAGCCGACCCGGACTGGGAGAAGAGACCCAGTACTTC	CASSRPGLGEETQYF
TRBV27	15	NA	TRBJ2-7	TRBD2	TGTGCCAGCAGACTCCAGGGACTAGCGGCCTACGAGCAGTACTTC	CASRLQGLAAYEQYF
TRBV15	16	NA	TRBJ1-4	NA	TGTGCCACCAGCAGAGATGTGCCAGGATCAAATGAAAAACTGTTTTTT	CATSRDVPGSNEKLFF
TRBV18	16	NA	TRBJ1-3	NA	TGTGCCAGCTCAAAGGACAGACCGAGCTCTGGAAACACCATATATTTT	CASSKDRPSSGNTIYF
TRBV9	16	NA	TRBJ1-4	NA	TGTGCCAGCAGCGTAGCGAGTTTTCAGGGGAATGAAAAACTGTTTTTT	CASSVASFQGNEKLFF
TRBV6-5	14	once	TRBJ1-1	TRBD1	TGTGCCAGCAGTTACACCCCAGGGGGCGAAAAAGCTTTCTTT	CASSYTPGGEKAFF
TRBV5-1	13	NA	TRBJ2-1	TRBD1	TGCGCCAGCAGCTCGGACAGGGGTAATGAGCAGTTCTTC	CASSSDRGNEQFF
TRBV7-6	15	NA	TRBJ2-7	TRBD1	TGTGCCAGCAGCTTAGCGCCGGGACAGGGCTACGAGCAGTACTTC	CASSLAPGQGYEQYF
TRBV27	14	NA	TRBJ2-7	TRBD1	TGTGCCAGCAGCCTGGGACAGGGACTGGGGGAGCAGTACTTC	CASSLGQGLGEQYF
TRBV19	15	NA	TRBJ2-1	TRBD2	TGTGCCAGTAAGACTAGCGGGACCTCCTACAATGAGCAGTTCTTC	CASKTSGTSYNEQFF
TRBV18	12	NA	TRBJ1-4	NA	TGTGCCAGCTCACCCGAGAATGAAAAACTGTTTTTT	CASSPENEKLFF
TRBV18	16	NA	TRBJ2-3	TRBD1	TGTGCCAGCTCTGCGAACAGGGGGCGCGGCACAGATACGCAGTATTTT	CASSANRGRGTDTQYF
TRBV19	12	once	TRBJ1-2	NA	TGTGCCAGTAGAACAGGGCTCTATGGCTACACCTTC	CASRTGLYGYTF
TRBV9	16	NA	TRBJ2-1	TRBD2	TGTGCCAGCAGCGAGCGGGGGGTGCTCTCCTACAATGAGCAGTTCTTC	CASSERGVLSYNEQFF
TRBV28	13	NA	TRBJ1-2	NA	TGTGCCAGCAGTTTGATCAGGGTCTCTGGCTACACCTTC	CASSLIRVSGYTF
TRBV29-1	12	few	TRBJ2-1	NA	TGCAGCGTTGAAGAGAGGGACAATGAGCAGTTCTTC	CSVEERDNEQFF
TRBV28	15	once	TRBJ1-1	NA	TGTGCCAGCACTAGGGGGGGGAGTTTGAACACTGAAGCTTTCTTT	CASTRGGSLNTEAFF
TRBV19	17	NA	TRBJ1-5	NA	TGTGCCAGTAGTATAGATCAGCTTAGGGACAAAAGGCAGCCCCAGCATTTT	CASSIDQLRDKRQPQHF
TRBV7-9	12	NA	TRBJ1-1	NA	TGTGCCAGCAGCCGAGGAGGCACTGAAGCTTTCTTT	CASSRGGTEAFF
TRBV6-5	16	NA	TRBJ1-5	NA	TGTGCCAGCAGTTACCCCGACAGTGCGGGCAATCAGCCCCAGCATTTT	CASSYPDSAGNQPQHF
TRBV7-2	13	NA	TRBJ1-5	TRBD1	TGTGCCAGCAGCTACAGGGGGGACCAGCCCCAGCATTTT	CASSYRGDQPQHF
TRBV14	14	NA	TRBJ2-3	NA	TGTGCCAGCAGCCCCGTTTCGGTCCGGGATACGCAGTATTTT	CASSPVSVRDTQYF
TRBV5-1	15	NA	TRBJ2-1	NA	TGCGCCAGCAGCATTAAGGACTGGGGAATGGATGAGCAGTTCTTC	CASSIKDWGMDEQFF
TRBV24-1	17	NA	TRBJ1-4	TRBD1	TGTGCCACCAGTGACCCGGGACAGGGGGCAACTAATGAAAAACTGTTTTTT	CATSDPGQGATNEKLFF
TRBV9	14	NA	TRBJ1-2	NA	TGTGCCAGCAGCCCTCACGGGGATAACTATGGCTACACCTTC	CASSPHGDNYGYTF
TRBV25-1	16	NA	TRBJ2-6	NA	TGTGCCAGCAGCGCTAGGGGGAGCTCTGGGGCCAACGTGCTGACTTTC	CASSARGSSGANVLTF
TRBV6-5	12	once	TRBJ2-3	NA	TGTGCCAGCAGTCCCTCCGGGTCCCCGCAGTATTTT	CASSPSGSPQYF
TRBV19	16	NA	TRBJ2-4	NA	TGTGCCAGTAGTATAGGGGAGATAAAAGCCAAAAACATTCAGTACTTC	CASSIGEIKAKNIQYF
TRBV19	12	NA	TRBJ2-3	TRBD1	TGTGCCAGTAGTCCACAGGGGGATACGCAGTATTTT	CASSPQGDTQYF
TRBV6-5	16	NA	TRBJ1-2	NA	TGTGCCAGCAGTTACTTCGGGACATCCGAATTTGGAGGCTACACCTTC	CASSYFGTSEFGGYTF
TRBV18	13	NA	TRBJ1-4	NA	TGTGCCAGCTCAGTAAACAGGGATGAAAAACTGTTTTTT	CASSVNRDEKLFF
TRBV29-1	14	NA	TRBJ2-1	TRBD2	TGCAGCGTAGCGACTAGCGGGGGACGGAATGAGCAGTTCTTC	CSVATSGGRNEQFF
TRBV4-3	17	NA	TRBJ2-2	TRBD1	TGCGCCAGCAGCCAAGGGGCCCTGAGGGGGCTAACCGGGGAGCTGTTTTTT	CASSQGALRGLTGELFF
TRBV19	15	NA	TRBJ1-6	TRBD1	TGTGCCAGTAGACCAGGGGGCACTACGGGTACACCCCTCCACTTT	CASRPGGTTGTPLHF
TRBV23-1	14	NA	TRBJ2-7	NA	TGCGCCAGCAGTCAATGTCGGTCTCGGGACGAGCAGTACTTC	CASSQCRSRDEQYF
TRBV28	14	NA	TRBJ1-1	NA	TGTGCCAGCAGTTTGGGAGAGCTCGGCACTGAAGCTTTCTTT	CASSLGELGTEAFF
TRBV4-2	19	once	TRBJ2-2	TRBD2	TGTGCCAGCAGCCAAATCCAGCTAGCGGGTCAAGCAAACACCGGGGAGCTGTTTTTT	CASSQIQLAGQANTGELFF
TRBV7-9	12	NA	TRBJ1-5	NA	TGTGCCAGCAGCTTAATCGATCAGCCCCAGCATTTT	CASSLIDQPQHF
TRBV6-2/TRBV6-3	15	NA	TRBJ2-2	TRBD2	TGTGCCAGCAGTCGAGCGGGAGGGAACACCGGGGAGCTATTTTTT	CASSRAGGNTGELFF
TRBV11-2	12	NA	TRBJ2-5	TRBD1	TGTGCCAGCCGGACAGGTCAAGAGACCCAGTACTTC	CASRTGQETQYF
TRBV28	16	NA	TRBJ2-3	TRBD2	TGTGCCAGCAGTGCCATCGGACTAGCGGAAAAGGATACGCAGTATTTT	CASSAIGLAEKDTQYF
TRBV29-1	14	NA	TRBJ1-5	NA	TGCAGCGTTGAAGTCGCGGGAACGACGCAGCCCCAGCATTTT	CSVEVAGTTQPQHF
TRBV15	14	NA	TRBJ1-1	NA	TGTGCCACCAGCAGAGAGTATAGTAACACTGAAGCTTTCTTT	CATSREYSNTEAFF
TRBV19	14	NA	TRBJ2-1	NA	TGTGCCAGTAGTCTCCAGGACGAGAGGGATGAGCAGTTCTTC	CASSLQDERDEQFF